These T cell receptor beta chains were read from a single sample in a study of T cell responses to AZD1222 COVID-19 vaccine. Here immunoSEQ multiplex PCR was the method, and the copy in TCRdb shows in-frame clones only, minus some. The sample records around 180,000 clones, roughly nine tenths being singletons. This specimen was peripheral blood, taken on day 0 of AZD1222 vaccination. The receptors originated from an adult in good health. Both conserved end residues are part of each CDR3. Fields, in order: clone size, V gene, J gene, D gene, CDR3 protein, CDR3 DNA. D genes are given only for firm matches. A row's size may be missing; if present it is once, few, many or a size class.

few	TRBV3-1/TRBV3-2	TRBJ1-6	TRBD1	CASSLKDRGNSPLHF	TGTGCCAGCAGCCTCAAGGACAGGGGTAATTCACCCCTCCACTTT
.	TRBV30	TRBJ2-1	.	CAWGGGSYNEQFF	TGTGCCTGGGGAGGCGGTTCATACAATGAGCAGTTCTTC
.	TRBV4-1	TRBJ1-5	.	CASSQRYGEEQPQHF	TGCGCCAGCAGCCAAAGGTACGGGGAAGAACAGCCCCAGCATTTT
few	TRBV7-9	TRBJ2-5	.	CASSYRRGETQYF	TGTGCCAGCAGCTACCGACGGGGGGAGACCCAGTACTTC
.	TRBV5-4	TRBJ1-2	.	CASSLGSRNYGYTF	TGTGCCAGCAGCTTGGGGTCAAGAAACTATGGCTACACCTTC
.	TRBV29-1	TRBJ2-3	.	CSVESRIVLPDSTDTQYF	TGCAGCGTTGAAAGTCGGATCGTGTTGCCTGATAGCACAGATACGCAGTATTTT
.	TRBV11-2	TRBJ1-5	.	CASSLGNSNQPQHF	TGTGCCAGCAGCTTAGGGAATAGCAATCAGCCCCAGCATTTT
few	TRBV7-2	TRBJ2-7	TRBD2	CASSLGSGGPSVEYF	TGTGCCAGCAGCTTAGGTAGCGGGGGCCCCTCAGTCGAGTACTTC
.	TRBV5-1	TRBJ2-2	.	CASSQYAGSITGELFF	TGCGCCAGCAGCCAATACGCGGGTTCCATCACCGGGGAGCTGTTTTTT
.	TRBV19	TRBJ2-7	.	CASSTPGAGNYEQYF	TGTGCCAGTAGTACCCCAGGTGCAGGGAATTACGAGCAGTACTTC
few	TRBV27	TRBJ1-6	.	CASTRGPGYNSPLHF	TGTGCCAGCACCCGGGGGCCCGGATATAATTCACCCCTCCACTTT
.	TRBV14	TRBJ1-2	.	CASSPGPGARYGYTF	TGTGCCAGCAGCCCAGGCCCAGGGGCGCGGTATGGCTACACCTTC
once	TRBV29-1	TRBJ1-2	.	CSVVDIYGYTF	TGCAGCGTTGTGGACATCTATGGCTACACCTTC
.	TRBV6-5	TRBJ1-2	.	CASSYSTAPGGGYTF	TGTGCCAGCAGTTACTCGACCGCCCCAGGTGGAGGCTACACCTTC
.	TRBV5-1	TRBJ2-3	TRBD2	CASSSGLAGETDTQYF	TGCGCCAGCAGCTCTGGACTAGCGGGGGAAACAGATACGCAGTATTTT
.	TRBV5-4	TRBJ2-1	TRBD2	CASSPLAGEDNEQFF	TGTGCCAGCAGCCCGCTAGCGGGAGAGGACAATGAGCAGTTCTTC
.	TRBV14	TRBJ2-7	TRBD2	CASSPLGGRALYEQYF	TGTGCCAGCAGCCCCCTCGGCGGGAGGGCCCTCTACGAGCAGTACTTC
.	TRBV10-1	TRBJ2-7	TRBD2	CASSDRTSGIGEQYF	TGCGCCAGCAGTGACCGGACTAGCGGGATTGGCGAGCAGTACTTC
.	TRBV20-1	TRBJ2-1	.	CSARDPNEQFF	TGCAGTGCTAGAGACCCCAATGAGCAGTTCTTC
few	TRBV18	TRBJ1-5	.	CASSRQDNQPQHF	TGTGCCAGCTCACGGCAGGATAATCAGCCCCAGCATTTT
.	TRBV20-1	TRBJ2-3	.	CSAFRPAAEYF	TGCAGTGCCTTTAGGCCTGCCGCGGAGTATTTT
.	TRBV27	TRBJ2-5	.	CASSLGPQETQYF	TGTGCCAGCAGTCTCGGGCCACAAGAGACCCAGTACTTC
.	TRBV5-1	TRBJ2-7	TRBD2	CASSLGGSMFEQYF	TGCGCCAGCAGCTTGGGCGGGAGTATGTTCGAGCAGTACTTC
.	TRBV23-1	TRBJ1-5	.	CASRGPPYQPQHF	TGCGCCAGCAGGGGTCCACCGTATCAGCCCCAGCATTTT
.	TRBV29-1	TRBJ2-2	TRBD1	CSVVGTGVTGELFF	TGCAGCGTTGTTGGGACAGGGGTAACCGGGGAGCTGTTTTTT
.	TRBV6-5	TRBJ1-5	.	CALGGSNQPQHF	TGTGCCTTAGGGGGTAGCAATCAGCCCCAGCATTTT
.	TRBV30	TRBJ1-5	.	CAWSRGLHQPQHF	TGTGCCTGGAGTAGGGGGTTGCATCAGCCCCAGCATTTT
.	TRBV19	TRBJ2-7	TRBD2	CASSIHLASGYEQYF	TGTGCCAGTAGTATTCATTTGGCTAGCGGGTACGAGCAGTACTTC
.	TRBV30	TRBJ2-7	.	CAWSPHPALSSYEQYF	TGTGCCTGGAGTCCCCACCCTGCCCTTTCCTCCTACGAGCAGTACTTC
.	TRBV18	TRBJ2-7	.	CASSPTGGPFQRSQNEQYF	TGTGCCAGCTCACCAACAGGAGGGCCTTTTCAGAGGTCCCAGAACGAGCAGTACTTC
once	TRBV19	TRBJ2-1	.	CASKDSPYNEQFF	TGTGCCAGTAAGGACAGCCCCTACAATGAGCAGTTCTTC
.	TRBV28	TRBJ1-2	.	CASSLGPGGGSGYTF	TGTGCCAGCAGTTTAGGTCCCGGGGGGGGAAGTGGCTACACCTTC
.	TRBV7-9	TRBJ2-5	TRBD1	CASSLPDRGKTQYF	TGTGCCAGCAGCCTACCGGACAGGGGGAAGACCCAGTACTTC